The 27 T cell receptor beta chains listed next were all sequenced from one sample in a study of tumor-infiltrating lymphocytes in primary liver carcinoma. The researchers produced TCR beta cDNA from roughly 550 ng total RNA with a constant-region primer. Each TCR beta library was derived from three nested multiplex PCR rounds that employed slightly modified ARM-PCR. Investigators reported that the first two PCR rounds, at around 11 cycles each, used TRBV1-TRBV30 forward primers with a C-beta reverse primer. TCRdb ran MiXCR on the multiplex PCR reads and lists one entry per CDR3 protein. The table records 200,000 or so distinct CDR3 sequences, almost 65% of them present only once. Out of unsorted whole blood came the blood RNA, and germline DNA was extracted as well. Specimen: peripheral blood. The source is a woman aged 55 to 70 with primary liver carcinoma and hepatitis B virus infection.

This clonotype ranks as medium-sized. The chain couples TRBV11-2 to TRBJ2-7; D is tentatively TRBD1 or TRBD2 (7 bases each). This CDR3 has 15 amino acids. V shed 4 bases and J shed 7 bases, with 20 bases lying between them. The germline V gene has CDR1 SGHAT and CDR2 FQNNGV. DNA of the CDR3: TGTGCCAGCAGCTCCCTCAGGGGGGGGCGCCAGGAGCAGTACTTC. Encoded protein: CASSSLRGGRQEQYF.

Concerning this clonotype itself: At one boundary the junction diverges from the germline segment, which might be a read error. V gene TRBV11-2 combines with J gene TRBJ2-1; TRBD1 is a possible D gene (5 bases). CDR3 length: 15 residues. The germline CDR1 and CDR2 sequences are SGHAT and FQNNGV. This CDR3 reads CVSSLGALSYNERFF. CDR3 nucleotides: TGTGTCAGCAGCTTAGGGGCCCTCTCCTACAATGAGCGGTTCTTC.

A remark on this clonotype: Sequence at one end of the junction differs from germline and may be a read error. The chain recombines TRBV11-1 with TRBJ2-6, with D perhaps matching TRBD1 (6 bases). The CDR3 spans 15 residues. CDR1 and CDR2 (germline): SGHAT, FQDESV (reference sequence). The CDR3: CASSFRQDGANILTF. The CDR3 DNA reads TGTGCCAGCAGTTTCCGACAGGATGGGGCCAACATCCTGACTTTC. The variable domain in full, with the rest retrieved from reference TRBV11-1 and TRBJ2-6, is EAEVAQSPRYKITEKSQAVAFWCDPISGHATLYWYRQILGQGPELLVQFQDESVVDDSQLPKDRFSAERLKGVDSTLKIQPAELGDSAMYLCASSFRQDGANILTFGAGSRLTVL.

On this clonotype itself: One base away lies a much larger clone, so this may be a sequencing read error. This chain links TRBV6-5 with TRBJ2-2; D unclear. The germline gives CDR1 MNHEY, CDR2 SVGAGI. The CDR3 has 15 amino acids. Trimming left V 6 bases short and J 6 bases short, with 17 bases between. CDR3 nucleotides: TGTGCCAGCAGCTCATCCAAAGCAGGCCCCGGGGAGCTGTTTTTT. This codes for CASSSSKAGPGELFF.

This clonotype was found once. V is TRBV13 and J is TRBJ2-2, with D tentatively TRBD2 (6 bases). CDR1 and CDR2 from the germline V gene are PRHDT and FYEKMQ (reference sequence). The CDR3 is 15 residues long. V lost 1 base and J lost 6, with 12 bases in between. The CDR3 DNA is TGTGCCAGCAGCTTAGACGGGGGTCGGGCCGGGGAGCTGTTTTTT. This sequence encodes CASSLDGGRAGELFF.

A remark on this clonotype: The junction departs from germline at one end; a sequencing error may be responsible. This rearrangement joins TRBV28 to TRBJ2-3, with 13 bases matching TRBD2. The CDR3 is 18 residues long. Germline V gives CDR1 MDHEN, CDR2 SYDVKM. The CDR3 bases are TGTGCCAGCAGTTTATATTCCGGGACTAGCGGGATAATAGATACGCACTATTTT. Its protein product is CASSLYSGTSGIIDTHYF.

Remarks on this clonotype: A single base separates this from a much larger clone, so it may be a read error. CDR3 region: CASSYYRAAGGNEQFF. CDR3 sequence (DNA): TGTGCCAGCAGTTACTATCGAGCGGCAGGGGGGAATGAGCAGTTCTTC. J is TRBJ2-1 and V is TRBV6-5; D is perhaps TRBD1 (7 bases). Germline V CDR1 and CDR2: MNHEY, SVGAGI. The CDR3 loop spans 16 amino acids. V gave up 1 base and J gave up 7 bases, with 17 bases separating them.

In regard to this clonotype: A much more abundant neighbour one base away suggests this may be a read error. The gene calls are TRBV6-5 and TRBJ2-1; D may be TRBD2 (6 bases). Germline V gives CDR1 MNHEY, CDR2 SVGAGI. The length of the CDR3 is 14 residues. For the CDR3, the DNA is TGTGTCAGCAGCCCCTGGGACTTTTACAATGAGCAGTTCTTC. The encoded protein is CVSSPWDFYNEQFF.

Concerning this clonotype itself: No DNA is shown, since the ends of the CDR3 on it are uncertain; the CDR3 is the one TCRdb lists. CDR3 in amino acids: CASSLEVGSGANVQTF. The chain is built from TRBV5-5 and TRBJ2-6. Germline V gene sequence: CDR1 SGHKS, CDR2 YYEKEE (reference sequence). The CDR3 adds up to 16 amino acids, both ends counted.

Comments on this clonotype: At one end the junction does not follow the germline gene, possibly because of a read error. The chain uses TRBV4-1 and TRBJ2-3, with a weak D call TRBD1 (6 bases). Germline-derived CDR1 and CDR2 are MGHRA and YSYEKL. The CDR3 has 16 residues. This chain's CDR3 is CTSSQDRIQGPDTQYF. The CDR3 nucleotides are TGCACCAGCAGCCAAGATCGGATACAGGGCCCAGATACGCAGTATTTT.

The CDR3 loop is CSAASDKSYEQYF. The CDR3 nucleotides read TGCAGTGCCGCCTCGGACAAGTCCTACGAGCAGTACTTC. J is TRBJ2-7 and V is TRBV20-1; maybe TRBD1 (5 bases). This CDR3 has 13 residues. Germline values: CDR1 DFQATT, CDR2 SNEGSKA (reference sequence). Trimming stripped 6 bases from V and 1 base from J, with 13 bases between.

This chain links TRBV5-1 with TRBJ1-6, with a weak D call TRBD1 (6 bases). Germline CDR1 reads SGHRS; CDR2 reads YFSETQ. The CDR3 contains 15 residues. Trimming left V 0 bases short and J 6 bases short, with 10 bases between. CDR3 in DNA: TGCGCCAGCAGCTTGGTGGCAGGGGTTAATTCACCCCTCCACTTT. This codes for CASSLVAGVNSPLHF.

In its sample, this clonotype was seen many times. The chain uses TRBV6-1 and TRBJ1-1; D remains ambiguous. V was clipped by 3 bases and J by 0 bases, with 11 bases between them. The CDR3 is made up of 15 amino acids. The germline CDR1 and CDR2 sequences are MNHNS and SASEGT. The CDR3 region has the DNA TGTGCCAGCAGTGATATGGGAAAAATGAACACTGAAGCTTTCTTT. Its translation is CASSDMGKMNTEAFF.

Ten or more counts support this clonotype. This chain connects TRBV29-1 to TRBJ2-1; D possibly matches TRBD1 or TRBD2 (6 bases each). CDR1 SQVTM and CDR2 ANQGSEA come from the germline V gene. This CDR3 spans 15 amino acids. V was shortened by 1 base and J by 0 bases, with 10 bases between the two germline ends. CDR3 coding DNA: TGCAGCGTTGAAGTAGGGGGAGGCTCCTACAATGAGCAGTTCTTC. Protein: CSVEVGGGSYNEQFF.

This clonotype came up a few times. One end of the junction does not line up with germline, which may come from a read error. J is TRBJ2-2 and V is TRBV11-1; 10 bases agree with TRBD2. Germline CDR1 is SGHAT and CDR2 is FQDESV (reference sequence). The length of the CDR3 is 17 residues. This CDR3 is CDSSPGRLAGLAGELFF. DNA of the CDR3: TGTGACAGCAGCCCAGGAAGACTAGCGGGTCTAGCCGGGGAGCTGTTTTTT. The full variable domain, its missing parts supplied by reference TRBV11-1 and TRBJ2-2, is EAEVAQSPRYKITEKSQAVAFWCDPISGHATLYWYRQILGQGPELLVQFQDESVVDDSQLPKDRFSAERLKGVDSTLKIQPAELGDSAMYLCDSSPGRLAGLAGELFFGEGSRLTVL.

Comments on this clonotype: This sequence may be a read error, since a much larger clone differs from it by one base. The chain combines TRBV5-5 with TRBJ1-2; D perhaps matches TRBD1 (6 bases). Germline loops: CDR1 SGHKS, CDR2 YYEKEE (reference sequence). CDR3 length: 15 residues. The CDR3 bases are TGTACCAGCAGCTCCCAGGCGGACAGTATATGGGGCTACACCTTC. This gives the protein CTSSSQADSIWGYTF.

The table lists this clonotype with a count of one. The junction does not match germline at one end; this may be a read error. The V gene is TRBV11-3, the J gene TRBJ2-3; the match to TRBD1 covers 8 bases. Germline V gene sequence: CDR1 SGHNT, CDR2 YENEEA. This CDR3 is 15 amino acids long. CDR3 loop: CASSVDVQGADTQYF. The CDR3 coding sequence is TGTGCCAGCAGCGTAGACGTACAGGGGGCAGATACGCAGTATTTT.

In regard to this clonotype: The CDR3 does not end in the conserved phenylalanine or tryptophan, so this is likely a read error. The chain combines TRBV6-5 with TRBJ1-2; the match to TRBD1 covers 12 bases. The CDR3 has 15 amino acids. Germline values: CDR1 MNHEY, CDR2 SVGAGI. Trimming removed 7 bases from V and 4 bases from J; junction bases left unmatched: 7. The CDR3 region is CASMGQGARGYGYTL. The CDR3 bases are TGTGCCAGCATGGGACAGGGGGCGCGAGGCTATGGCTACACCCTC.

In the case of this clonotype: This CDR3 is missing its conserved last phenylalanine or tryptophan, likely due to a read error. The chain combines TRBV7-9 with TRBJ2-3; D is undetermined. The V gene lost 1 base and the J gene lost 2 bases, with 13 bases spanning the gap. The CDR3 contains 16 residues. CDR1 is SEHNR, CDR2 FQNEAQ, per germline (reference sequence). This CDR3 reads CASSLGFSSDTDTQYL. The CDR3 DNA follows: TGTGCCAGCAGCTTAGGATTCTCGTCGGACACAGATACGCAGTATTTA.

About this clonotype itself: This may arise from a read error, as a much more abundant clone is one base away. V usage is TRBV6-6 and J usage is TRBJ2-1; 7 bases map to TRBD2. The CDR3 contains 16 residues. The V gene's germline CDR1 is MNHNY and CDR2 SVGAGI (reference sequence). CDR3 DNA sequence: TGTGTCACCCTTAAGGTGGCTAGCGGATCCTACAATGAGCAGTTCTTC. Translated: CVTLKVASGSYNEQFF.

The V and J genes are TRBV28 and TRBJ2-5; D possibly uses TRBD1 or TRBD2 (5 bases each). Germline V gene sequence: CDR1 MDHEN, CDR2 SYDVKM. Trimming took 5 bases from V and 2 from J, leaving 18 bases between them. The CDR3 totals 16 residues. This chain's CDR3 is CASSPRGSPGQETQYF. CDR3 nucleotide sequence: TGTGCCAGCAGTCCCCGGGGCAGCCCTGGGCAAGAGACCCAGTACTTC. The full variable domain, with the rest looked up from reference TRBV28 and TRBJ2-5, is DVKVTQSSRYLVKRTGEKVFLECVQDMDHENMFWYRQDPGLGLRLIYFSYDVKMKEKGDIPEGYSVSREKKERFSLILESASTNQTSMYLCASSPRGSPGQETQYFGPGTRLLVL.

A note on this clonotype: A much larger clone is a single base away; this may be a read error. The rearrangement links TRBV28 to TRBJ1-2, with D possibly TRBD1 on 5 matching bases. CDR3 length equals 13 residues. Germline V gene lookup returns CDR1 MDHEN and CDR2 SYDVKM. DNA for the CDR3: TGTGCCAGCAGCCCCCGGACCACGCGGGGCTACATCTTC. It encodes CASSPRTTRGYIF.

This rearrangement joins TRBV4-1 to TRBJ2-2; TRBD2 matches at 7 bases. Germline V lookup: CDR1 MGHRA, CDR2 YSYEKL. The CDR3 contains 18 residues. The J segment lost 3 bases and the V segment lost 1 base, leaving 11 bases of the junction unmatched. The CDR3 DNA follows: TGCGCCAGCAGCCAAGGTTTGCCACGGGAGGAGCACACCGGGGAGCTGTTTTTT. It codes for CASSQGLPREEHTGELFF.

The chain carries TRBV2 and TRBJ1-2; D not certain. CDR3 length: 13 amino acids. V dropped 2 bases and J dropped 7 bases, with 11 bases sitting between them. Germline CDR1 reads SNHLY; CDR2 reads FYNNEI. DNA of the CDR3: TGTGCCAGCAGTGAACAGGTCGGAAGTGGCTACACCTTC. Amino acids: CASSEQVGSGYTF.

This clonotype has just one count. Relative to the germline gene, one junction end is altered; a read error may explain this. The V and J genes are TRBV11-3 and TRBJ2-1; a weak D match, TRBD2 (5 bases). From germline, CDR1 is SGHNT and CDR2 YENEEA. The CDR3 sequence is 17 residues long. CDR3 DNA sequence: TGTGCCAGCAGCTTATGGTTCGGCGGGCTCTCCTGCAATGAGCAGTTCTTC. Its translation: CASSLWFGGLSCNEQFF.

Notes on this clonotype: A read error may account for a junction end that differs from germline. The CDR3 region has the DNA TGTGCCAGCAGTTTACCCCTGGGAGGGGCAGGGGGCTTTACCGGTGAGCTGTTTTTT. It encodes CASSLPLGGAGGFTGELFF. The chain combines TRBV12-3 or TRBV12-4 with TRBJ2-2, with a tentative D call TRBD1 (8 bases). The length of the CDR3 is 19 residues.

To note about this clonotype: A read error is likely, as this CDR3 ends without the conserved phenylalanine or tryptophan. The rearrangement links TRBV11-2 to TRBJ1-6; D gene unclear. CDR3 length: 13 amino acids. Germline-derived CDR1 and CDR2 are SGHAT and FQNNGV. In nucleotides, the CDR3 is TGTGCCAGCAGCTTACAATTAAATTCATCCCTCCACATT. Residues: CASSLQLNSSLHI.